This TCR beta chain is from a study of low-dose radiotherapy and immunotherapy resistance in tumors (dated by TCRdb to between 2022 and 2023). For context, the study as a whole: Cohort 1 received 0.5 Gy per fraction every 2 weeks, with a prescribed total PTV dose of 6.5 Gy. Intravenous cyclophosphamide at 200 mg/m2 was administered every two weeks, one day ahead of each radiation and immunotherapy administration. The trial did not randomize participants into treatment groups. Nivolumab and ipilimumab were both given intravenously, with nivolumab at a 240 mg flat dose every two weeks and ipilimumab at 1 mg/kg every six weeks. In Cohort 2, 1 Gy per fraction was delivered every two weeks, for a total of 13 Gy over 26 weeks. Patients took aspirin 300 mg orally once daily for four cycles, starting on cycle 1 day 1. The translational analysis covered eight patients: three from the first dose cohort and the first five from the second dose cohort.

Of note for this clonotype: Its binding antigen is unknown. No qualities accompany the bases; no much larger clone lies one base away.

The donors took part in RACIN, a single-arm, phase I, dose-escalation trial that combined nivolumab, ipilimumab, aspirin, low-dose cyclophosphamide and low-dose radiotherapy. Patients were eligible if they had advanced solid tumors that were TIL-negative. First-strand cDNA was synthesized using Superscript III and a set of TRAV- and TRBV-specific primers, so that both TCRalpha and TCRbeta chains were covered. A roughly 20-cycle PCR with Phusion amplified the TCRs, pairing a constant-region primer with the adapter that was attached to the V primers. The isolated mRNA was amplified using the MessageAmp II aRNA Amplification Kit, with in vitro transcription performed for around 16 hours at 37 degrees C. The Dynabeads mRNA DIRECT Purification Kit was used to isolate the mRNA for TCR sequencing. Indexed Illumina adapters were added in a second Phusion PCR of 25 cycles, after which AMPure XP beads were used to purify the products. The paper's data handling went like this. Using custom Perl scripts, TCR sequences that encoded the same protein were pooled, out-of-frame sequences were dropped, and the abundance of each clonotype was calculated. TCR sequences supported by only a single read were excluded from analysis. Repertoire metrics included Shannon entropy, Gini index, clonality, richness, and frequency of TCRs shared between repertoires. The public reads were reanalyzed by TCRdb: fastp trimming at Q25, MiXCR alignment, in-frame beta chains only. Each CDR3 protein appears once, grouped with its most common genes and DNA. It is TCRdb's table, rather than the study itself, that gives the V and J calls and clone size. The sample contains some 15,000 distinct CDR3 sequences, 49% of them found a single time. The ten largest make up roughly 4% of the sample.

The CDR3 runs 14 residues from the cysteine to the phenylalanine. Only the CDR3 portion is preserved as DNA: 42 bases, with reading frame beginning at the first base. V is reduced by 0 bases and J by 6 bases, leaving a spacing of 11 bases between them. CDR1 DFQATT and CDR2 SNEGSKA were looked up in the germline V gene (reference sequence). The chain uses TRBV20-1 and TRBJ2-2; the best D guess is TRBD1, with 5 bases matching. The receptor comes from a human donor with advanced metastatic prostate, ovarian, gallbladder or colorectal cancer (not recorded which). This table probably holds off-target reads from a library built for another chain. The DNA sequence is as follows: TGCAGTGCTAGAGATCATAGGGGCGCCGGGGAGCTGTTTTTT. It translates to CSARDHRGAGELFF.